This T cell receptor beta chain was retrieved from a study of cytomegalovirus exposure and HLA in healthy donors. Regarding the study as a whole: The classifier was said to identify cytomegalovirus status with high specificity and sensitivity. A later analysis appeared to link common viral pathogens to several of the most significant clusters. Researchers reported that a few CMV-associated chains were confirmed in vitro as CMV antigen-specific.

In the PCR, 60 Vbeta and 13 Jbeta primers were used. The repertoire was sequenced with immunoSEQ multiplex PCR; TCRdb's copy has only in-frame clones and lacks some. This table holds about 170,000 clones, over 70% found once. Points on this clone: No antigen is known for it.

Donors likely had unrecorded immune exposures despite being nominally healthy when sampled. With 6 bases removed from V and 0 bases from J, the gap between germline ends came to 15 bases. In germline, CDR1 is MNHEY, CDR2 SMNVEV (reference sequence). This CDR3 has 15 residues. The sequenced sample consisted of PBMCs. The clonotype was recovered from a female donor in good health and CMV-seronegative. The chain links TRBV27 to TRBJ2-7; no firm D call. CDR3 DNA: TGTGCCAGCAGCCCTTTCCAGGCACCCTCCTACGAGCAGTACTTC. It encodes CASSPFQAPSYEQYF.